This TCR beta chain was captured by sequencing in a study of blood T cell repertoires in COVID-19 (dated by TCRdb to the early 2020s). For the wider study: The collaborator samples originated in the United States, Italy and Spain and spanned the acute and convalescent phases of COVID-19. The prospective study material was composed of cDNA or gDNA derived from T cells, B-cell-depleted T cells, or PBMCs. The dataset comprised deeply sampled blood TCRbeta repertoires from subjects exposed to, actively infected with, or recovered from COVID-19. The repertoires were made available in a free public database intended to serve as a resource for research on the immune response to SARS-CoV-2. Samples came from the ongoing ImmuneRACE study (first 160 participants) plus 1,254 subjects from 6 global collaborators. Sample metadata almost always included a de-identified subject ID, COVID-19 status, age in years and sex. HLA class I and class II types, where available, came from metadata supplied by the sample provider rather than from assay-based typing. What the work shows at the level of the full study, not this receptor alone: The amount of clinical and demographic metadata varied by source and participant and was provided uncurated.

Here V drops 0 bases and J drops 14 bases, and the junction holds 14 bases not matched to any gene. The cysteine opens and the phenylalanine closes a CDR3 of 16 amino acids. This entry keeps only the CDR3 DNA: 48 bases, framed from base 1. The germline V gene yields SNHLY for CDR1 and FYNNEI for CDR2. TCRbeta CDR3 regions were amplified from genomic DNA by means of the immunoSEQ Assay, a bias-controlled multiplex PCR. The original pipeline was this. Within the assay, amplification of reference gene primers was used to estimate how many nucleated cells each sample contained. Sequence reads were collapsed and filtered to measure the absolute abundance of every unique TCRbeta CDR3 rearrangement. Productive Simpson clonality was computed per sample as the square root of Simpson's diversity index over productive rearrangements. Imported from immuneACCESS, the table was reduced by TCRdb to in-frame sequences with V and J called. These copies leave out some clones; in studies compared against another copy, an unresolved V gene accounts for under half, and the cause of the remainder is not known. V, J and clone size reflect that table, while D and trimming were determined from the DNA. The sample table shows about 59,000 clones, and over 70% are seen once. The ten largest account for approximately 15% of the sample.

As concerns this clone: Its specific antigen is unknown. No qualities accompany the bases; no much larger clone lies one base away.

The collaborating institutions used their own protocols to collect whole blood in K2EDTA tubes. For TCRbeta analysis, collaborators shipped samples as frozen whole blood, isolated PBMCs, or DNA extracted from either of those sample types. This receptor chain uses TRBV2 and TRBJ2-3, and TRBD2 aligns with 10 junction nucleotides. The TCR was taken from a woman in her 70s with acute or convalescent COVID-19. The sequenced material came from peripheral blood. The CDR3 here reads CASSEAGAGGPGLGYF. The DNA is as follows: TGTGCCAGCAGTGAAGCGGGAGCGGGGGGGCCGGGTCTTGGGTATTTT.